A single sample gave rise to the 13 T cell receptor beta chains below, sequenced in a study of response to subunit inactivated influenza vaccine. Via MiXCR, TCRdb re-called the RT-PCR reads, giving one row per CDR3 protein. The repertoire consists of about 520,000 distinct CDR3 sequences, with around 7.7% occurring once and the leading ten covering about an eighth. Specimen: PBMCs from blood, collected around 2 years after vaccination. Every receptor here comes from a man between 50 and 70 years old who received an inactivated influenza vaccine.

This clonotype was recorded at least ten times. The chain uses TRBV12-3 or TRBV12-4 and TRBJ1-2; 8 nucleotides match TRBD1. This CDR3 spans 13 amino acids. V lost 6 bases, J lost 8 bases, and 8 bases stayed unmatched. In DNA form, the CDR3 reads TGTGCCAGCAGCCAAGACAGGGGACGGGGCTACACCTTC. It translates to CASSQDRGRGYTF.

V is TRBV5-1 and J is TRBJ2-6; 7 positions agree with TRBD1. Trimming took 3 bases from V and 2 from J; bases not matched to a gene: 8. Germline CDR1 reads SGHRS; CDR2 reads YFSETQ. The CDR3 covers 17 residues. The CDR3 sequence is CASSWRQGTPGANVLTF. DNA of the CDR3: TGCGCCAGCAGCTGGAGACAGGGAACTCCTGGGGCCAACGTCCTGACTTTC.

There are many counts of this clonotype. V usage is TRBV4-3 and J usage is TRBJ1-4; D uncertain. The CDR3 is made up of 17 amino acids. The V gene lost 4 bases and the J gene lost 0 bases, with 15 bases spanning the gap. The germline V gene has CDR1 LGHNA and CDR2 YSLEER. CDR3 protein: CASSRVVDIATNEKLFF. DNA for the CDR3: TGCGCCAGCAGCCGCGTCGTTGACATTGCAACTAATGAAAAACTGTTTTTT.

This clonotype has at least ten counts. The V and J genes are TRBV7-2 and TRBJ1-5; 7 positions match TRBD1. Germline V CDR1 and CDR2: SGHTA, FQGNSA. The length of the CDR3 is 13 residues. J was trimmed by 6 bases and V by 5 bases; bases with no gene match: 4. For the CDR3, the DNA is TGTGCCAGCAGCAATGACAGGGTTCAGCCCCAGCATTTT. Its protein is CASSNDRVQPQHF.

This clonotype turned up a few times. The chain links TRBV14 to TRBJ2-1; TRBD2 might be the D (6 bases). This CDR3 has 13 residues. The germline V gene encodes CDR1 SGHDN and CDR2 FVKESK. The germline V and J ends were trimmed by 5 bases and 6 bases, with 11 bases remaining between them. The CDR3, as DNA: TGTGCCAGCAGCTGGACTATTTCCAATGAGCAGTTCTTC. It codes for CASSWTISNEQFF. Filled out from reference TRBV14 and TRBJ2-1, the complete variable domain reads EAGVTQFPSHSVIEKGQTVTLRCDPISGHDNLYWYRRVMGKEIKFLLHFVKESKQDESGMPNNRFLAERTGGTYSTLKVQPAELEDSGVYFCASSWTISNEQFFGPGTRLTVL.

This clonotype was detected only a few times. The genes are TRBV6-5 and TRBJ2-7; D is undetermined. CDR3 length: 13 amino acids. CDR1 and CDR2 (germline): MNHEY, SVGAGI. Trimming cost V 0 bases and J 6 bases, with 9 bases left between them. The CDR3 DNA is TGTGCCAGCAGTTACTCCGCAGGAACCGAGCAGTACTTC. It yields the protein CASSYSAGTEQYF.

This clonotype came up once. The chain combines TRBV7-6 with TRBJ2-2; maybe TRBD2 (6 bases). V was pared by 2 bases and J by 6 bases, with 13 bases between. CDR3 size: 15 residues. Germline lookup yields CDR1 SGHVS and CDR2 FNYEAQ. CDR3 in DNA: TGTGCCAGCAGCTTAATCGGAGGGAGGTCCGGGGAGCTGTTTTTT. This sequence encodes CASSLIGGRSGELFF. Supplemented by reference TRBV7-6 and TRBJ2-2, the full variable domain reads GAGVSQSPRYKVTKRGQDVALRCDPISGHVSLYWYRQALGQGPEFLTYFNYEAQQDKSGLPNDRFSAERPEGSISTLTIQRTEQRDSAMYRCASSLIGGRSGELFFGEGSRLTVL.

There are a few counts of this clonotype. The chain couples TRBV7-2 to TRBJ2-7; TRBD1 agrees at 10 bases. J was trimmed by 5 bases and V by 5 bases; bases with no gene match: 9. Germline V gene data show CDR1 as SGHTA and CDR2 as FQGNSA. There are 15 residues in the CDR3. CDR3 sequence reads: CASSPWDRGSDEQYF. The CDR3 DNA reads TGTGCCAGCAGCCCCTGGGACAGGGGATCTGACGAGCAGTACTTC. Combining the CDR3 with reference TRBV7-2 and TRBJ2-7 gives the whole variable domain GAGVSQSPSNKVTEKGKDVELRCDPISGHTALYWYRQSLGQGLEFLIYFQGNSAPDKSGLPSDRFSAERTGGSVSTLTIQRTQQEDSAVYLCASSPWDRGSDEQYFGPGTRLTVT.

This chain links TRBV7-2 with TRBJ2-3; 13 nucleotides agree with TRBD2. CDR1 and CDR2 (germline): SGHTA, FQGNSA. The CDR3 has 16 amino acids. V was pared by 3 bases and J by 2 bases, with 2 bases of the junction left unmatched. The CDR3 spells CASSFGLAGVTDTQYF. DNA of the CDR3: TGTGCCAGCAGCTTCGGACTAGCGGGGGTCACAGATACGCAGTATTTT.

This clonotype was detected a few times. A much larger clone is a single base away; this may be a read error. CDR3 residues: CASSFGERETQYF. CDR3 coding DNA: TGTGCCAGCAGCTTTGGTGAACGGGAGACCCAGTACTTC. V usage is TRBV7-3 and J usage is TRBJ2-5; no reliable D call. V lost 3 bases and J 5 bases, leaving 10 bases between the germline ends. The CDR3 is 13 residues long. Germline V CDR1 and CDR2: SGHTA, FQGTGA.

This clonotype was counted only a few times. The V and J genes are TRBV4-2 and TRBJ2-2; tentatively, D is TRBD1 or TRBD2 (5 bases each). The germline V and J ends were trimmed by 2 bases and 2 bases, with 9 bases remaining between them. CDR1 is LGHNA and CDR2 is YNFKEQ in the germline V gene. The CDR3 runs to 15 residues. CDR3 DNA sequence: TGTGCCAGCAGCCAATCAGGGAGTAACACCGGGGAGCTGTTTTTT. Its protein is CASSQSGSNTGELFF.

This clonotype was observed a few times. The rearrangement links TRBV29-1 to TRBJ2-3, with D possibly being TRBD2 (5 bases). Germline lookup yields CDR1 SQVTM and CDR2 ANQGSEA. The CDR3 is 17 amino acids. V gave up 1 base and J gave up 2 bases, with 19 bases separating them. As DNA, the CDR3 is TGCAGCGTTGAAGGCCTCCTCCGGGAAGCTATCACAGATACGCAGTATTTT. It specifies CSVEGLLREAITDTQYF.

This clonotype occurred many times. The CDR3 coding sequence is TGTGCCAGCAGTTTCCCTGACAGGGGGTTCTACGAGCAGTACTTC. It yields the protein CASSFPDRGFYEQYF. The V gene is TRBV12-3 or TRBV12-4, the J gene TRBJ2-7; the match to TRBD1 covers 9 bases. This CDR3 region has 15 residues. V dropped 3 bases and J dropped 3; count of bases not matched to a gene: 6.